This T cell receptor (beta chain) derives from a study of T cell responses to AZD1222 COVID-19 vaccine. In the study overall: Whether given at about 4 or about 12 weeks, second doses were pooled.

A remark on this clone: The target antigen is unknown.

Germline V gene sequence: CDR1 LGHDT, CDR2 YNNKEL (reference sequence). The CDR3 spans 16 residues. V shed 5 bases and J shed 6 bases, with 23 bases lying between them. Clones were read by immunoSEQ multiplex PCR, and TCRdb kept only the in-frame ones, dropping some. The sample lists roughly 71,000 clones, about 85% occurring once. Study outcomes and limitations: Epitopes outside B.1.351 and B.1.1.7 mutated regions reportedly drew nearly half of spike TCRs. Among the donors, most were white British and more were female, and clonal diversity was possibly underestimated. The number of AZD1222 recipients seropositive at baseline was only 6 or 7.

The chain recombines TRBV3-1 (or the pseudogene TRBV3-2) with TRBJ2-7, with TRBD1 as a possible D gene (7 bases). This receptor was identified in an adult in good health. The specimen comprised peripheral blood, sampled on day 0 of AZD1222 vaccination. CDR3 nucleotide sequence: TGTGCCAGCAGCTCCGCGGGGACAGTCGGAACCGGCGAGCAGTACTTC. Protein sequence: CASSSAGTVGTGEQYF.